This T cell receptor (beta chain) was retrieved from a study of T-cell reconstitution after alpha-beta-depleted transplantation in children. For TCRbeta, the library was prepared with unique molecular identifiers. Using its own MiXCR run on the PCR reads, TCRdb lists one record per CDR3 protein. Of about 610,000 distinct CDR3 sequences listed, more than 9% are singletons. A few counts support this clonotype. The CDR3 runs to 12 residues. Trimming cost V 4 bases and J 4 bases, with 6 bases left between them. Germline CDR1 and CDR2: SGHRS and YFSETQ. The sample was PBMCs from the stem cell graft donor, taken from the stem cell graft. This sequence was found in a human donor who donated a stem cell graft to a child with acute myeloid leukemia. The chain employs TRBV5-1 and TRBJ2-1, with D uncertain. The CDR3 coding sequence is TGCGCCAGCAGCGAGCAGTACAATGAGCAGTTCTTC. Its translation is CASSEQYNEQFF. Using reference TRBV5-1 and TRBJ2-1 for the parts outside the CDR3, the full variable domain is KAGVTQTPRYLIKTRGQQVTLSCSPISGHRSVSWYQQTPGQGLQFLFEYFSETQRNKGNFPGRFSGRQFSNSRSEMNVSTLELGDSALYLCASSEQYNEQFFGPGTRLTVL.